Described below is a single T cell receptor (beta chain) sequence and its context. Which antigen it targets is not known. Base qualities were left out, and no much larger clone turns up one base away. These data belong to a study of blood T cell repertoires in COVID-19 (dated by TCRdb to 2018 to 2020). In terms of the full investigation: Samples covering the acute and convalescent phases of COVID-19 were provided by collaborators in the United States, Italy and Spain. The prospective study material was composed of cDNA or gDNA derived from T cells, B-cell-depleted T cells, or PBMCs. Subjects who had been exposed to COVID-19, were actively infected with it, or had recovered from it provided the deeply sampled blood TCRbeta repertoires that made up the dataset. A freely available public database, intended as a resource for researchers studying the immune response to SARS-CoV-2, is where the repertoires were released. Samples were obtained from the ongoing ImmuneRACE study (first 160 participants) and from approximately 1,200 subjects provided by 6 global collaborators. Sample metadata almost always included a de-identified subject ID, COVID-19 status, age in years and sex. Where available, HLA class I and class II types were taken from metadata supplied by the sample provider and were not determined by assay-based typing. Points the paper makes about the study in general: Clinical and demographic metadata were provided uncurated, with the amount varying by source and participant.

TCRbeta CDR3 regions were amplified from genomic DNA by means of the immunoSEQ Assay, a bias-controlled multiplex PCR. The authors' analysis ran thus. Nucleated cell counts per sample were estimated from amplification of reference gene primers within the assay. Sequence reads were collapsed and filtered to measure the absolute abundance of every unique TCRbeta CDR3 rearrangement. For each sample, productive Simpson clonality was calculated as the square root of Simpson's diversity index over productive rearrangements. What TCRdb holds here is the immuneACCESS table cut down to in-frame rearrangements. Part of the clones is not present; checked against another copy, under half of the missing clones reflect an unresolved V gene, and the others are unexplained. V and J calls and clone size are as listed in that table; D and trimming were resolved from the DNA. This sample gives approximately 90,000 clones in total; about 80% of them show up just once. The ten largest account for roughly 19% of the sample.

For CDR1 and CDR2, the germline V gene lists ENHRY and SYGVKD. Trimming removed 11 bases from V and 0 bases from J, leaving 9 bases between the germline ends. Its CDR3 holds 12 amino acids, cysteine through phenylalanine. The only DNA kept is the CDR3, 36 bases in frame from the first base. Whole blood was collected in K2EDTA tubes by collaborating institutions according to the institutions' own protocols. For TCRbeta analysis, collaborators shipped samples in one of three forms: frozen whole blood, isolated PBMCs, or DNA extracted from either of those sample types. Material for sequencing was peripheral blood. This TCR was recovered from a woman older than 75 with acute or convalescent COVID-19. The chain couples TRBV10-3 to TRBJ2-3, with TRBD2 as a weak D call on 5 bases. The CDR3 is CAGRGSTDTQYF. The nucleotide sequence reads TGTGCCGGCCGGGGAAGCACAGATACGCAGTATTTT.